Below, 23 T cell receptor beta chains from the same sample are listed, as sequenced in a study of human T cells and chemical hapten exposure. Treatment defined: therapeutic diphenylcyclopropenone sensitization with weekly scalp DPC. Separate cDNA molecules received unique molecular identifiers, which the library attached to them. TCRdb independently ran MiXCR on the reads; one entry per CDR3 protein. In the table there are roughly 350 distinct CDR3 sequences, under 45% of which are singletons. Here the sequenced sample was whole blood, taken before DPC sensitization or 2, 6, or about 24 weeks after (not recorded which). These receptors were obtained from an adult with alopecia areata. Some clones in this sample may be carry-over from other donors' samples. This table probably holds off-target reads from a library built for another chain.

V usage is TRBV5-5 and J usage is TRBJ2-7; D gene unclear. The ends were cut back, 4 bases at V and 3 bases at J, with 5 bases in the middle. Germline V gene data show CDR1 as SGHKS and CDR2 as YYEKEE (reference sequence). There are 11 residues in the CDR3. The CDR3 here is CASSPDYEQYF. DNA for the CDR3: TGTGCCAGCAGCCCCGACTACGAGCAGTACTTC.

The sample holds a few counts of this clonotype. The chain has TRBV24-1 and TRBJ2-2; TRBD1 is a possible D gene (6 bases). Germline-derived CDR1 and CDR2 are KGHDR and SFDVKD. This CDR3 has 14 residues. V shed 8 bases and J shed 5 bases, with 14 bases lying between them. The CDR3 loop reads CATNRDGWTGELFF. CDR3 sequence (DNA): TGTGCCACCAACAGGGACGGGTGGACCGGGGAGCTGTTTTTT.

This chain joins TRBV5-8 and TRBJ2-7; the match to TRBD2 covers 7 bases. Germline V gives CDR1 SGHTS, CDR2 YDEGEE. With V trimmed by 1 base and J by 4 bases, 8 bases remained unmatched. This CDR3 comprises 15 residues. Written as DNA, the CDR3 is TGTGCCAGCAGCTTGCTGCGGGGAGGGAGGTACGAGCAGTACTTC. Encoded protein: CASSLLRGGRYEQYF.

This clonotype showed up just a few times. The chain recombines TRBV2 with TRBJ2-1; 8 bases are a match to TRBD2. Germline V gives CDR1 SNHLY, CDR2 FYNNEI. This CDR3 is 13 amino acids long. With V trimmed by 6 bases and J by 9 bases, 7 bases remained unmatched. The CDR3 spells CASRLAEGGEQFF. The CDR3, as DNA: TGTGCCAGCAGACTAGCGGAGGGGGGTGAGCAGTTCTTC.

The rearrangement uses TRBV20-1 and TRBJ2-3; TRBD1 aligns across 12 bases. The CDR3 spans 15 residues. The V gene end was trimmed by 2 bases and the J gene end by 5 bases; junction bases not matched to a gene: 5. Germline V CDR1 and CDR2: DFQATT, SNEGSKA (reference sequence). The CDR3 nucleotides read TGCAGTGCTAGACCGGGACAGGGGGCTTTAGATACGCAGTATTTT. Its translation: CSARPGQGALDTQYF.

The chain recombines TRBV6-6 with TRBJ2-4, with a weak D call TRBD1 (5 bases). The CDR3 has 14 residues. Germline loops: CDR1 MNHNY, CDR2 SVGAGI (reference sequence). Trimming stripped 11 bases from V and 0 bases from J, with 14 bases between. The CDR3: CASKEGVAKNIQYF. The CDR3, as DNA: TGTGCCTCGAAGGAAGGGGTAGCCAAAAACATTCAGTACTTC.

The gene calls are TRBV28 and TRBJ2-1; unclear D gene. V was cut by 10 bases and J by 10 bases, with 14 bases left in between. This CDR3 contains 11 residues. CDR1 and CDR2 from the germline V gene are MDHEN and SYDVKM. The CDR3: CATETGTEQFF. Written as DNA, the CDR3 is TGTGCCACAGAGACGGGCACGGAGCAGTTCTTC.

This clonotype showed up just a few times. CDR3 in DNA: TGTGCCAGCAGCCTAGCGGGACCTAAGGGTAATGAGCAGTTCTTC. This codes for CASSLAGPKGNEQFF. The V gene is TRBV5-4, the J gene TRBJ2-1, with 9 bases that match TRBD2. Germline assignment: CDR1 SGHNT and CDR2 YYREEE (reference sequence). This CDR3 has 15 amino acids. Trimming cost V 4 bases and J 7 bases; bases outside gene matches: 9.

The sample holds a few counts of this clonotype. The chain has TRBV6-4 and TRBJ2-3; TRBD2 agrees at 10 bases. Germline loops: CDR1 MRHNA, CDR2 SNTAGT. The CDR3 covers 15 residues. V gave up 6 bases and J gave up 2 bases; unmatched junction bases: 5. The CDR3 region has the DNA TGTGCCAGCAGCCTACTAGCGGGATCCACAGATACGCAGTATTTT. Protein sequence: CASSLLAGSTDTQYF.

This clonotype appeared a few times. The rearrangement links TRBV6-2 or TRBV6-3 to TRBJ2-5; D not resolved. CDR3 length: 12 amino acids. Germline V gene data show CDR1 as MNHEY and CDR2 as SVGEGT. Trimming pared 2 bases from V and 5 bases from J, leaving 6 bases between. CDR3 in amino acids: CASSYRPETQYF. Here the CDR3 DNA reads TGTGCCAGCAGTTACCGCCCGGAGACCCAGTACTTC.

This clonotype was detected a few times. The chain is built from TRBV6-5 and TRBJ2-7; 8 positions match TRBD1. The CDR3 contains 12 residues. The germline V gene encodes CDR1 MNHEY and CDR2 SVGAGI. With V trimmed by 6 bases and J by 6 bases, 4 bases remained unmatched. CDR3 loop: CASSLTGVEQYF. The CDR3 coding sequence is TGTGCCAGCAGCCTGACAGGGGTCGAGCAGTACTTC.

This sequence joins TRBV4-1 and TRBJ2-1, with D unclear. The CDR3 covers 13 residues. Germline V gene data show CDR1 as MGHRA and CDR2 as YSYEKL. Trimming took 0 bases from V and 10 from J, leaving 10 bases between them. CDR3 DNA: TGCGCCAGCAGCCAAGATGCCTTTATGGAGCAGTTCTTC. Translation: CASSQDAFMEQFF.

This clonotype has only a few counts. The chain joins TRBV12-3 or TRBV12-4 to TRBJ1-1, with D hard to call. This CDR3 contains 13 residues. V was clipped by 6 bases and J by 6 bases, with 14 bases between them. CDR3 region: CASSPAMTPEAFF. DNA of the CDR3: TGTGCCAGCAGCCCCGCGATGACGCCTGAAGCTTTCTTT.

The rearrangement joins TRBV11-2 to TRBJ2-1; 8 nucleotides agree with TRBD2. Looked up from germline, CDR1 is SGHAT and CDR2 is FQNNGV. V was pared by 5 bases and J by 5 bases, with 20 bases of the junction left unmatched. CDR3 length: 19 residues. This CDR3 reads CASSLKGLSGIAGHNEQFF. The DNA of the CDR3 is TGTGCCAGCAGCCTAAAAGGACTTAGCGGGATAGCGGGCCACAATGAGCAGTTCTTC.

There are a few counts of this clonotype. The rearrangement links TRBV5-4 to TRBJ2-3; 8 bases map to TRBD2. V shed 5 bases and J 5 bases; nucleotides not matched to a gene: 7. The CDR3 has 14 amino acids. Looked up from germline, CDR1 is SGHNT and CDR2 is YYREEE (reference sequence). CDR3 in DNA: TGTGCCAGCAGAGACGGGAGGGCCGGAGATACGCAGTATTTT. Translated: CASRDGRAGDTQYF.

This clonotype was counted only a few times. The chain is built from TRBV3-1 and TRBJ2-7; D call uncertain. There are 11 residues in the CDR3. Germline CDR1 reads LGHDT; CDR2 reads YNNKEL (reference sequence). Trimming stripped 4 bases from V and 5 bases from J, with 6 bases between. DNA for the CDR3: TGTGCCAGCAGCCGTAACGACGAGCAGTACTTC. Translation: CASSRNDEQYF.

In its sample, this clonotype was seen a few times. The chain recombines TRBV5-6 with TRBJ2-1; tentative D call: TRBD1 (5 bases). Germline V CDR1 and CDR2: SGHDT, YYEEEE. The CDR3 extends over 15 amino acids. The ends were cut back, 6 bases at V and 2 bases at J, with 15 bases in the middle. The chain's CDR3 is CASNKGASTYNEQFF. The CDR3 bases are TGTGCCAGCAACAAAGGGGCCTCAACCTACAATGAGCAGTTCTTC.

This clonotype was seen a handful of times. V is TRBV7-6 and J is TRBJ2-5, with TRBD1 identical over 9 bases. Germline-derived CDR1 and CDR2 are SGHVS and FNYEAQ. This CDR3 has 15 residues. V trimming: 4 bases; J trimming: 5 bases; junction bases outside the gene matches: 8. CDR3 region: CASSSPGQGLETQYF. The CDR3 DNA sequence: TGTGCCAGCAGCTCGCCGGGACAGGGATTGGAGACCCAGTACTTC.

This clonotype was observed a handful of times. The V call is TRBV29-1, the J call TRBJ2-1; D uncertain. The CDR3 consists of 10 residues. Germline CDR1 SQVTM, CDR2 ANQGSEA. The V end was cut by 7 bases, the J end by 9 bases, with 10 bases between. CDR3 residues: CSAFRSEQFF. CDR3 bases: TGCAGCGCTTTCAGGAGTGAGCAGTTCTTC.

This clonotype was seen a few times. This chain joins TRBV18 and TRBJ2-1, with 11 bases lining up with TRBD2. Per the germline V gene, CDR1 is KGHSH and CDR2 is LQKENI. The CDR3 has 17 amino acids. Trimming took 5 bases from V and 2 from J; bases not matched to a gene: 8. The CDR3 here is CASSNSGRAATYNEQFF. The CDR3 nucleotides read TGTGCCAGCTCAAATAGCGGGAGGGCCGCCACCTACAATGAGCAGTTCTTC. The complete variable domain, with remaining parts taken from reference TRBV18 and TRBJ2-1, reads NAGVMQNPRHLVRRRGQEARLRCSPMKGHSHVYWYRQLPEEGLKFMVYLQKENIIDESGMPKERFSAEFPKEGPSILRIQQVVRGDSAAYFCASSNSGRAATYNEQFFGPGTRLTVL.

The chain links TRBV19 to TRBJ2-1, with D possibly being TRBD1 or TRBD2 (6 bases each). Trimming pared 7 bases from V and 7 bases from J, leaving 32 bases between. This CDR3 region has 19 residues. Germline V gene lookup returns CDR1 LNHDA and CDR2 SQIVND (reference sequence). The CDR3 reads CASTKKGGAGSNGPNEQFF. DNA for the CDR3: TGTGCCAGTACCAAGAAGGGGGGCGCTGGGTCGAATGGGCCGAATGAGCAGTTCTTC.

The chain has TRBV30 and TRBJ1-4; D is unresolved. The germline gives CDR1 GTSNPN, CDR2 SVGIG (reference sequence). V was shortened by 2 bases and J by 4 bases, with 8 bases between the two germline ends. CDR3 length: 13 amino acids. CDR3 bases: TGTGCCTGGAGTAGAGCGGGTAATGAAAAACTGTTTTTT. Its protein is CAWSRAGNEKLFF.

The V gene is TRBV18, the J gene TRBJ2-5; D perhaps matches TRBD1 (7 bases). V was trimmed by 6 bases and J by 4 bases, leaving 12 bases between them. The CDR3 is made up of 13 amino acids. Germline V gene lookup returns CDR1 KGHSH and CDR2 LQKENI. Written as DNA, the CDR3 is TGTGCCAGCTCGCACAGGGGAGGAGAGACCCAGTACTTC. As protein: CASSHRGGETQYF.